These T cell receptor beta chains were read from a single sample in a study of shared clonotypes between healthy human individuals. Libraries were prepared by immunoSEQ multiplex PCR; TCRdb keeps only in-frame clonotypes and omits some of them. The sample consists of roughly 640,000 clones, around 74% of them appearing once. The sample comprised memory CD4+ T cells sorted from blood. These receptors came from a woman aged 30 to 39 in good health. CDR3s include the opening cysteine and the closing phenylalanine or tryptophan. Each record gives: D gene, V gene, CDR3 length, J gene, clone size, CDR3 DNA, CDR3 protein. A D gene is named only where the DNA matches it firmly. Expanded clones are given a class, and other clones once, few, many or no size at all.

d_call: .
v_call: TRBV28
cdr3_length: 13
j_call: TRBJ1-2
clone_size: few
cdr3_nt: TGTGCCAGCAGTAGGGTACAGGCCCATGGCTACACCTTC
cdr3_aa: CASSRVQAHGYTF

d_call: TRBD1
v_call: TRBV5-1
cdr3_length: 15
j_call: TRBJ2-1
clone_size: .
cdr3_nt: TGCGCCAGCAGCGTCTCGGGACAGCCCAACAATGAGCAGTTCTTC
cdr3_aa: CASSVSGQPNNEQFF

d_call: .
v_call: TRBV5-1
cdr3_length: 14
j_call: TRBJ2-2
clone_size: .
cdr3_nt: TGCGCCAGCAGCGCCACCGGGGACACCGGGGAGCTGTTTTTT
cdr3_aa: CASSATGDTGELFF

d_call: .
v_call: TRBV7-9
cdr3_length: 12
j_call: TRBJ2-7
clone_size: many
cdr3_nt: TGTGCCAGCAGCTACGACAGATACGAGCAGTACTTC
cdr3_aa: CASSYDRYEQYF

d_call: .
v_call: TRBV28
cdr3_length: 15
j_call: TRBJ1-5
clone_size: .
cdr3_nt: TGTGCCAGCACATTGGGGGGACAAATCAATCAGCCCCAGCATTTT
cdr3_aa: CASTLGGQINQPQHF

d_call: .
v_call: TRBV23-1
cdr3_length: 9
j_call: TRBJ2-1
clone_size: .
cdr3_nt: TGCGCCACCCTCCTTGAGCAGTTCTTC
cdr3_aa: CATLLEQFF

d_call: .
v_call: TRBV10-2
cdr3_length: 15
j_call: TRBJ2-5
clone_size: .
cdr3_nt: TGCGCCAGCAGTGAGCGGCAGGGAAGACAAGAGACCCAGTACTTC
cdr3_aa: CASSERQGRQETQYF

d_call: TRBD2
v_call: TRBV19
cdr3_length: 16
j_call: TRBJ2-2
clone_size: .
cdr3_nt: TGTGCCAGTAGTATTAGGCTAGCGGGAGCTACCGGGGAGCTGTTTTTT
cdr3_aa: CASSIRLAGATGELFF

d_call: .
v_call: TRBV6-1
cdr3_length: 14
j_call: TRBJ1-5
clone_size: .
cdr3_nt: TGTGCCAGCAGACCCGACAGTCGGTATCAGCCCCAGCATTTT
cdr3_aa: CASRPDSRYQPQHF

d_call: .
v_call: TRBV2
cdr3_length: 13
j_call: TRBJ1-1
clone_size: .
cdr3_nt: TGTGCCAGCAGTGAAGTTGGTTACACTGAAGCTTTCTTT
cdr3_aa: CASSEVGYTEAFF

d_call: .
v_call: TRBV28
cdr3_length: 15
j_call: TRBJ1-1
clone_size: few
cdr3_nt: TGTGCCAGCAGTTTAACAGGGACAATGAACACTGAAGCTTTCTTT
cdr3_aa: CASSLTGTMNTEAFF

d_call: .
v_call: TRBV19
cdr3_length: 13
j_call: TRBJ2-5
clone_size: .
cdr3_nt: TGTGCCAGTAGTCCGGGGGTTTGGGAGACCCAGTACTTC
cdr3_aa: CASSPGVWETQYF

d_call: .
v_call: TRBV5-6
cdr3_length: 13
j_call: TRBJ2-5
clone_size: .
cdr3_nt: TGTGCCAGCAGCTCCGGGCCTAAAGAGACCCAGTACTTC
cdr3_aa: CASSSGPKETQYF

d_call: .
v_call: TRBV18
cdr3_length: 14
j_call: TRBJ2-7
clone_size: .
cdr3_nt: TGTGCCAGCTCACCCGGGACGGGTACCTACGAGCAGTACTTC
cdr3_aa: CASSPGTGTYEQYF

d_call: TRBD1
v_call: TRBV28
cdr3_length: 14
j_call: TRBJ1-2
clone_size: .
cdr3_nt: TGTGCCAGCAGGGGACAGGGTGACAAGTATGGCTACACCTTC
cdr3_aa: CASRGQGDKYGYTF

d_call: .
v_call: TRBV19
cdr3_length: 15
j_call: TRBJ1-5
clone_size: .
cdr3_nt: TGTGCCAGTAGTATGACCGGCAATAGCAATCAGCCCCAGCATTTT
cdr3_aa: CASSMTGNSNQPQHF

d_call: .
v_call: TRBV28
cdr3_length: 14
j_call: TRBJ2-5
clone_size: .
cdr3_nt: TGTGCCAGCAGCCTAGGGGGACACGAGGCGACCCAGTACTTC
cdr3_aa: CASSLGGHEATQYF

d_call: .
v_call: TRBV11-3
cdr3_length: 15
j_call: TRBJ1-4
clone_size: .
cdr3_nt: TGTGCCAGCACCTTCAGGGGTGCAACTAATGAAAAACTGTTTTTT
cdr3_aa: CASTFRGATNEKLFF

d_call: .
v_call: TRBV2
cdr3_length: 17
j_call: TRBJ1-4
clone_size: .
cdr3_nt: TGTGCCAGCAGCGAACTACAGGGTTGGGAAGCTAATGAAAAACTGTTTTTT
cdr3_aa: CASSELQGWEANEKLFF

d_call: .
v_call: TRBV11-2
cdr3_length: 14
j_call: TRBJ2-2
clone_size: .
cdr3_nt: TGTGCCAGCAGCTTAGCCCCTAAGGCCGGGGAGCTGTTTTTT
cdr3_aa: CASSLAPKAGELFF

d_call: TRBD2
v_call: TRBV19
cdr3_length: 13
j_call: TRBJ2-1
clone_size: .
cdr3_nt: TGTGCCAGTAGTCTACGGGAGGGCCTTGAGCAGTTCTTC
cdr3_aa: CASSLREGLEQFF

d_call: TRBD1
v_call: TRBV5-8
cdr3_length: 17
j_call: TRBJ2-4
clone_size: .
cdr3_nt: TGTGCCAGCAGCTTCTCCGGACAGGGGGCTGCCAAAAACATTCAGTACTTC
cdr3_aa: CASSFSGQGAAKNIQYF

d_call: .
v_call: TRBV2
cdr3_length: 14
j_call: TRBJ2-7
clone_size: .
cdr3_nt: TGTGCCAGCAGTGAAGGGCGGGGAAGGATGGGGCAGTACTTC
cdr3_aa: CASSEGRGRMGQYF

d_call: .
v_call: TRBV2
cdr3_length: 13
j_call: TRBJ1-2
clone_size: .
cdr3_nt: TGTGCCAGCAGTGATTTAGGGGACTATGGCTACACCTTC
cdr3_aa: CASSDLGDYGYTF

d_call: .
v_call: TRBV19
cdr3_length: 18
j_call: TRBJ1-4
clone_size: .
cdr3_nt: TGTGCCAGTAGTCCTAAAGGACTGTTCACCTCAACTAATGAAAAACTGTTTTTT
cdr3_aa: CASSPKGLFTSTNEKLFF

d_call: .
v_call: TRBV27
cdr3_length: 15
j_call: TRBJ1-1
clone_size: .
cdr3_nt: TGTGCCAGCAGTTCCCCCGGGTGGGGTAGCACTGAAGCTTTCTTT
cdr3_aa: CASSSPGWGSTEAFF

d_call: TRBD1
v_call: TRBV19
cdr3_length: 17
j_call: TRBJ1-5
clone_size: .
cdr3_nt: TGTGCCTCCGCCCCCCGACAGGGAACGAAAGGCAATCAGCCCCAGCATTTT
cdr3_aa: CASAPRQGTKGNQPQHF

d_call: .
v_call: TRBV5-1
cdr3_length: 14
j_call: TRBJ1-1
clone_size: .
cdr3_nt: TGCGCCAGCAGCTTTGTTCAGCTAGACACTGAAGCTTTCTTT
cdr3_aa: CASSFVQLDTEAFF

d_call: .
v_call: TRBV30
cdr3_length: 12
j_call: TRBJ1-5
clone_size: .
cdr3_nt: TGTGCCTGGAAGGGATACGATACGCCCCAGCATTTT
cdr3_aa: CAWKGYDTPQHF

d_call: .
v_call: TRBV29-1
cdr3_length: 16
j_call: TRBJ2-7
clone_size: .
cdr3_nt: TGCAGCGTTTCCCCCGGGACATCACCTGGCTCCTACGAGCAGTACTTC
cdr3_aa: CSVSPGTSPGSYEQYF

d_call: .
v_call: TRBV5-1
cdr3_length: 13
j_call: TRBJ1-1
clone_size: .
cdr3_nt: TGCGCCAGCAGCTTGCAGGGCGACACTGAAGCTTTCTTT
cdr3_aa: CASSLQGDTEAFF

d_call: TRBD2
v_call: TRBV25-1
cdr3_length: 17
j_call: TRBJ2-3
clone_size: .
cdr3_nt: TGTGCCAGCAGTGAAGAACTAGCGGGAGGTCCGTTGTTCACGCAGTATTTT
cdr3_aa: CASSEELAGGPLFTQYF

d_call: .
v_call: TRBV7-3
cdr3_length: 14
j_call: TRBJ1-5
clone_size: .
cdr3_nt: TGTGCCAGCAGCTTTCAGGGTAAAGGACAGCCCCAGCATTTT
cdr3_aa: CASSFQGKGQPQHF

d_call: .
v_call: TRBV5-6
cdr3_length: 15
j_call: TRBJ1-5
clone_size: .
cdr3_nt: TGTGCCAGCAGCTCCAGTGGCAGGCCAGATCAGCCCCAGCATTTT
cdr3_aa: CASSSSGRPDQPQHF

d_call: TRBD1
v_call: TRBV10-3
cdr3_length: 14
j_call: TRBJ1-2
clone_size: .
cdr3_nt: TGTGCCATCAGTGCGGGACAGGGGTCCTATGGCTACACCTTC
cdr3_aa: CAISAGQGSYGYTF

d_call: .
v_call: TRBV5-1
cdr3_length: 13
j_call: TRBJ1-4
clone_size: few
cdr3_nt: TGCGCCAGCAGCTTGAGGAACACAGAAAAACTGTTTTTT
cdr3_aa: CASSLRNTEKLFF

d_call: .
v_call: TRBV10-3
cdr3_length: 12
j_call: TRBJ2-5
clone_size: .
cdr3_nt: TGTGCCATCGCGGGACAGCAAGAGACCCAGTACTTC
cdr3_aa: CAIAGQQETQYF

d_call: .
v_call: TRBV28
cdr3_length: 13
j_call: TRBJ1-2
clone_size: .
cdr3_nt: TGTGCCAGCACCTCGCAAGGTTTCTATGGCTACACCTTC
cdr3_aa: CASTSQGFYGYTF

d_call: .
v_call: TRBV19
cdr3_length: 15
j_call: TRBJ2-5
clone_size: .
cdr3_nt: TGTGCCAGTAGTATCGGTCAGGGGGGTTACGAGACCCAGTACTTC
cdr3_aa: CASSIGQGGYETQYF

d_call: .
v_call: TRBV29-1
cdr3_length: 14
j_call: TRBJ2-3
clone_size: .
cdr3_nt: TGCAGCGTTGGGACGGGAGTCACCACAGATACGCAGTATTTT
cdr3_aa: CSVGTGVTTDTQYF

d_call: .
v_call: TRBV5-1
cdr3_length: 13
j_call: TRBJ1-2
clone_size: .
cdr3_nt: TGCGCCAGCAGCTTGGGCCGGGACTATGGCTACACCTTC
cdr3_aa: CASSLGRDYGYTF

d_call: .
v_call: TRBV4-2
cdr3_length: 12
j_call: TRBJ1-4
clone_size: .
cdr3_nt: TGTGCCAGCAGCCTTCTGGGGGAAAAACTGTTTTTT
cdr3_aa: CASSLLGEKLFF

d_call: .
v_call: TRBV27
cdr3_length: 15
j_call: TRBJ2-7
clone_size: .
cdr3_nt: TGTGCCAGCAGTTTAGGCGGGACGGCTCCCTACGAGCAGTACTTC
cdr3_aa: CASSLGGTAPYEQYF

d_call: TRBD1
v_call: TRBV7-9
cdr3_length: 14
j_call: TRBJ1-3
clone_size: few
cdr3_nt: TGTGCCAGCAGCGCAGGGGGCTTTGGAAACACCATATATTTT
cdr3_aa: CASSAGGFGNTIYF

d_call: TRBD1
v_call: TRBV19
cdr3_length: 15
j_call: TRBJ2-1
clone_size: .
cdr3_nt: TGTGCCAGTACCGAAACGGGACAGGGGATCAATGAGCAGTTCTTC
cdr3_aa: CASTETGQGINEQFF

d_call: TRBD2
v_call: TRBV28
cdr3_length: 16
j_call: TRBJ2-1
clone_size: .
cdr3_nt: TGTGCCAGCAGTTTTCCTAGGAGGGAGGGCTTCTATGAGCAGTTCTTC
cdr3_aa: CASSFPRREGFYEQFF

d_call: TRBD1
v_call: TRBV5-1
cdr3_length: 14
j_call: TRBJ1-1
clone_size: many
cdr3_nt: TGCGCCAGCAGACAGGGGGCTGAGGGCACTGAAGCTTTCTTT
cdr3_aa: CASRQGAEGTEAFF

d_call: TRBD1
v_call: TRBV5-5
cdr3_length: 14
j_call: TRBJ2-2
clone_size: few
cdr3_nt: TGTGCCAGCTTGAGACAGGGGAACACCGGGGAGCTGTTTTTT
cdr3_aa: CASLRQGNTGELFF

d_call: TRBD1
v_call: TRBV6-6
cdr3_length: 16
j_call: TRBJ1-4
clone_size: few
cdr3_nt: TGTGCCAGCAGTTCCAGGACAGGGGGTTTCAGGGAAAAACTGTTTTTT
cdr3_aa: CASSSRTGGFREKLFF

d_call: .
v_call: TRBV4-2
cdr3_length: 15
j_call: TRBJ2-1
clone_size: .
cdr3_nt: TGTGCCAGCAGCCAAGGGACGGGCTCCTACAATGAGCAGTTCTTC
cdr3_aa: CASSQGTGSYNEQFF

d_call: TRBD1
v_call: TRBV6-5
cdr3_length: 15
j_call: TRBJ2-1
clone_size: .
cdr3_nt: TGTGCCAGCAGCGAGAGAACCCACAGGGGCAATGAGCAGTTCTTC
cdr3_aa: CASSERTHRGNEQFF

d_call: .
v_call: TRBV4-2
cdr3_length: 18
j_call: TRBJ1-6
clone_size: .
cdr3_nt: TGTGCCAGCAGCCAAACCGGACGGAGGAGCTCCTATAATTCACCCCTCCACTTT
cdr3_aa: CASSQTGRRSSYNSPLHF

d_call: .
v_call: TRBV4-1
cdr3_length: 15
j_call: TRBJ2-5
clone_size: .
cdr3_nt: TGCGCCAGCAGCCAAGACGAGGGGAGGAGGGAGACCCAGTACTTC
cdr3_aa: CASSQDEGRRETQYF

d_call: TRBD2
v_call: TRBV10-1
cdr3_length: 16
j_call: TRBJ2-5
clone_size: .
cdr3_nt: TGCGCCAGCAGTGACGGGACTAGCGGAGTCCGAGAGACCCAGTACTTC
cdr3_aa: CASSDGTSGVRETQYF

d_call: .
v_call: TRBV6-5
cdr3_length: 13
j_call: TRBJ2-5
clone_size: few
cdr3_nt: TGTGCCAGCAGTTACCCACCACCGGAGACCCAGTACTTC
cdr3_aa: CASSYPPPETQYF

d_call: .
v_call: TRBV6-1
cdr3_length: 15
j_call: TRBJ2-2
clone_size: .
cdr3_nt: TGTGCCAGCAGAAGAACCGCGGAGAACACCGGGGAGCTGTTTTTT
cdr3_aa: CASRRTAENTGELFF

d_call: .
v_call: TRBV28
cdr3_length: 12
j_call: TRBJ2-2
clone_size: .
cdr3_nt: TGTGCCAGCAGGGACAAAACCGGGGAGCTGTTTTTT
cdr3_aa: CASRDKTGELFF

d_call: .
v_call: TRBV6-5
cdr3_length: 15
j_call: TRBJ2-1
clone_size: .
cdr3_nt: TGTGCCAGCAGTCACCGGGGGAACTCCTACAATGAGCAGTTCTTC
cdr3_aa: CASSHRGNSYNEQFF